These T cell receptor beta chains were read from a single sample in a study of T cell changes during pregnancy in multiple sclerosis. Repertoires were generated with immunoSEQ multiplex PCR, while TCRdb's copy carries only in-frame clones and drops some. This table has about 70,000 clones, 85% to 95% appearing once. The source material was CD4+ T cells from peripheral blood mononuclear cells, sampled after pregnancy. Every receptor here comes from a female donor with multiple sclerosis, enrolled in a pregnancy study. Each CDR3 is given with its conserved first and last residue. Each record gives: J gene, D gene, clone size, V gene, CDR3 DNA, CDR3 protein. A D gene is named only where the DNA matches it firmly. The size field is filled for only some rows; it gives once, few, many or a size class.

j_gene: TRBJ2-1
d_gene: TRBD1
abundance: .
v_gene: TRBV7-2
CDR3nt: TGTGCCAGCAGCCTTTCACCCGGGACAGCCAATGAGCAGTTCTTC
CDR3aa: CASSLSPGTANEQFF

j_gene: TRBJ2-2
d_gene: TRBD1
abundance: .
v_gene: TRBV7-3
CDR3nt: TGTGCCAGCAGCTCTTCTTCAGGGGGCGCCGGGGAGCTGTTTTTT
CDR3aa: CASSSSSGGAGELFF

j_gene: TRBJ2-7
d_gene: .
abundance: once
v_gene: TRBV9
CDR3nt: TGTGCCAGCAGCGTAGCCCCGGGACTCGGGGGTGGGGAGCAGTACTTC
CDR3aa: CASSVAPGLGGGEQYF

j_gene: TRBJ1-5
d_gene: .
abundance: .
v_gene: TRBV6-1
CDR3nt: TGTGCCAGCAGTGGTTCAGGCCTAATTGGTGGGCCCCAGCATTTT
CDR3aa: CASSGSGLIGGPQHF

j_gene: TRBJ1-2
d_gene: .
abundance: .
v_gene: TRBV14
CDR3nt: TGTGCCAGCAGCCAAGATCTAGGAGGGTACGGGGATGGCTACACCTTC
CDR3aa: CASSQDLGGYGDGYTF

j_gene: TRBJ2-1
d_gene: .
abundance: .
v_gene: TRBV5-1
CDR3nt: TGCGCCAGCAGCTTGGGAGTGAGCTCCTACAATGAGCAGTTCTTC
CDR3aa: CASSLGVSSYNEQFF

j_gene: TRBJ1-1
d_gene: TRBD1
abundance: .
v_gene: TRBV5-1
CDR3nt: TGCGCCAGCAGCCCCGGGACAGGGGATGAAGCTTTCTTT
CDR3aa: CASSPGTGDEAFF

j_gene: TRBJ1-1
d_gene: .
abundance: .
v_gene: TRBV5-1
CDR3nt: TGCGCCAGCACCTCCAGCGGGGGAGGGACTGAAGCTTTCTTT
CDR3aa: CASTSSGGGTEAFF

j_gene: TRBJ1-4
d_gene: .
abundance: .
v_gene: TRBV30
CDR3nt: TGTGCCTGGAGTGTAAAAGCGAATGAAAAACTGTTTTTT
CDR3aa: CAWSVKANEKLFF

j_gene: TRBJ1-1
d_gene: .
abundance: once
v_gene: TRBV19
CDR3nt: TGTGCCAGTACCTCCGGGTCGCGGGTCGCTGAAGCTTTCTTT
CDR3aa: CASTSGSRVAEAFF

j_gene: TRBJ2-7
d_gene: TRBD2
abundance: few
v_gene: TRBV10-1
CDR3nt: TGCGCCAGCAGTGCTAGCGGGACCTACGAGCAGTACTTC
CDR3aa: CASSASGTYEQYF

j_gene: TRBJ1-2
d_gene: .
abundance: .
v_gene: TRBV6-1
CDR3nt: TGTGCCAGCAGTGAAGGGGGCGGCTACACCTTC
CDR3aa: CASSEGGGYTF

j_gene: TRBJ1-4
d_gene: .
abundance: once
v_gene: TRBV7-9
CDR3nt: TGTGCCAGCAGCTACACACAGGACAGTCTGCAGGAAAAACTGTTTTTT
CDR3aa: CASSYTQDSLQEKLFF

j_gene: TRBJ1-3
d_gene: .
abundance: .
v_gene: TRBV6-5
CDR3nt: TGTGCCAGCAGTTACTCTACAGGCTCTGGAAACACCATATATTTT
CDR3aa: CASSYSTGSGNTIYF

j_gene: TRBJ1-3
d_gene: TRBD1
abundance: once
v_gene: TRBV11-2
CDR3nt: TGTGCCAGCAGCTTAGGGGGGACAGTGCTAAACACCATATATTTT
CDR3aa: CASSLGGTVLNTIYF

j_gene: TRBJ2-7
d_gene: TRBD2
abundance: .
v_gene: TRBV23-1
CDR3nt: TGCGCCAGCAGGAATCCGTCGGGACTAGCGGGAGGGGTCTCCTACGAGCAGTACTTC
CDR3aa: CASRNPSGLAGGVSYEQYF